This T cell receptor (beta chain) was sequenced in a study of CD8 T cells in ankylosing spondylitis. Trimming removed 4 bases from V and 9 bases from J, with 15 bases in between. The CDR3 has 14 residues. It was by quantitative 5'-RACE with molecular barcodes that TCR beta libraries were made. From the 5' RACE reads, TCRdb called clonotypes with MiXCR, one entry per CDR3 protein. The sample holds almost 250,000 distinct CDR3 sequences; 30% to 40% are singletons and the top ten take roughly 4.2%. General observations from the study: Earlier literature documents some of the motif variants in reactive arthritis synovial fluid and blood. Within peripheral blood, clones linked to disease were CD8+ and relatively rare. Significant enrichment of disease-linked clones was reportedly seen in matched ankylosing spondylitis synovial fluid.

The table lists this clonotype with a few counts. Its antigen is unknown. This clonotype was sampled from a male donor with ankylosing spondylitis or in good health (not recorded which). The V call is TRBV12-3 or TRBV12-4, the J call TRBJ2-2, with a possible D match to TRBD1 (5 bases). The sample comprised blood, either unsorted or a sorted T cell fraction (not recorded which). The CDR3 nucleotides read TGTGCCAGCAGTTCGGCTAGGGGAACCTGGGAGCTGTTTTTT. Translation gives CASSSARGTWELFF.